The subject of this entry is one T cell receptor (beta chain). V lost 1 base, J lost 5 bases, and 10 bases lay in between. This CDR3 region has 13 residues. CDR1 is SGHRS, CDR2 YFSETQ, per germline. TCRdb called the RT-PCR reads again in MiXCR, with one record for every CDR3 protein. The repertoire includes more than 600,000 distinct CDR3 sequences, 11% to 15% of them detected once, and roughly 3.9% sits in the top ten. This TCR was recovered from a female donor in good health, serving as a healthy control. The chain links TRBV5-1 to TRBJ2-7; D remains unclear. The sequencing input was memory CD4+ T cells from blood. The DNA of the CDR3 is TGCGCCAGCAGCTTGTCAGAGCCCAACGAGCAGTACTTC. Protein product: CASSLSEPNEQYF.